This T cell receptor beta chain was captured in a study of blood T cell repertoires in COVID-19. Study information: Spain, Italy and the United States supplied samples that represented acute and convalescent COVID-19. Sample material is recorded as cDNA or gDNA derived from T cells, B-cell-depleted T cells, or PBMCs.

Source study methods: Reference gene primer amplification gave nucleated cell count estimates. Measured with immunoSEQ multiplex PCR; TCRdb has only the in-frame clones, and not every one. V and J calls and clone size are copied from that table; D and trimming were computed from the DNA. The profile shows about 190,000 clones, about four fifths of them singletons. Material for sequencing was PBMCs or T cells enriched from blood (not recorded which). The source of this sequence is a young woman who had recovered from COVID-19.

CDR3 loop: CASRSGTSVGGELFF. In nucleotides, the CDR3 is TGTGCCAGCAGGTCCGGGACTAGCGTCGGCGGGGAGCTGTTTTTT. This rearrangement joins TRBV5-4 to TRBJ2-2, with 10 bases that match TRBD2. Trimming removed 5 bases from V and 7 bases from J; junction bases left unmatched: 8. CDR1 and CDR2 (germline): SGHNT, YYREEE (reference sequence). The CDR3 totals 15 residues. Full variable domain (remainder filled in from reference TRBV5-4 and TRBJ2-2): ETGVTQSPTHLIKTRGQQVTLRCSSQSGHNTVSWYQQALGQGPQFIFQYYREEENGRGNFPPRFSGLQFPNYSSELNVNALELDDSALYLCASRSGTSVGGELFFGEGSRLTVL.